This is a list of T cell receptor beta chains from one sample in a study of blood T cell repertoires in COVID-19. Measured with immunoSEQ multiplex PCR; TCRdb has only the in-frame clones, and not every one. The sample includes hundreds of thousands of clones, 80% to 90% of them seen just once. The sequenced material came from PBMCs or T cells enriched from blood (not recorded which). Source of these receptors: a woman between 18 and 29 years old who had recovered from COVID-19. The CDR3 runs from the conserved cysteine through the conserved F or W. Each record gives: D gene, V gene, J gene, clone size, CDR3 protein, CDR3 DNA. D genes are given only for firm matches. The listing skips clone size in some rows; elsewhere it reads once, few, many or a size class.

D gene: TRBD2; V gene: TRBV24-1; J gene: TRBJ2-1; clone size: NA; CDR3 protein: CATSERVAGVVGLRNEQFF; CDR3 DNA: TGTGCCACCAGTGAACGCGTAGCGGGAGTGGTAGGACTGCGCAATGAGCAGTTCTTC
D gene: NA; V gene: TRBV6-1; J gene: TRBJ2-7; clone size: NA; CDR3 protein: CASSEAPREQYF; CDR3 DNA: TGTGCCAGCAGTGAAGCGCCCAGGGAGCAGTACTTC
D gene: NA; V gene: TRBV19; J gene: TRBJ1-4; clone size: few; CDR3 protein: CASSPGFRSEKLFF; CDR3 DNA: TGTGCCAGTAGTCCGGGGTTTAGGAGTGAAAAACTGTTTTTT
D gene: TRBD1; V gene: TRBV10-3; J gene: TRBJ1-1; clone size: NA; CDR3 protein: CAISDRVNTEAFF; CDR3 DNA: TGTGCCATTTCCGACAGGGTGAACACTGAAGCTTTCTTT
D gene: NA; V gene: TRBV21-1; J gene: TRBJ2-7; clone size: NA; CDR3 protein: CASLPLAGTYEQYF; CDR3 DNA: TGTGCCAGCCTGCCTCTAGCGGGTACCTACGAGCAGTACTTC
D gene: NA; V gene: TRBV5-5; J gene: TRBJ2-3; clone size: NA; CDR3 protein: CASSLYTDTQYF; CDR3 DNA: TGTGCCAGCAGCTTGTACACAGATACGCAGTATTTT
D gene: NA; V gene: TRBV7-9; J gene: TRBJ1-2; clone size: NA; CDR3 protein: CASSLGQTYGYTF; CDR3 DNA: TGTGCCAGCAGCTTAGGGCAGACTTATGGCTACACCTTC
D gene: NA; V gene: TRBV7-9; J gene: TRBJ1-3; clone size: NA; CDR3 protein: CASIRGTGNTIYF; CDR3 DNA: TGTGCCAGCATTAGGGGGACTGGAAACACCATATATTTT
D gene: NA; V gene: TRBV6-5; J gene: TRBJ1-4; clone size: NA; CDR3 protein: CASSYSGPGADEKLFF; CDR3 DNA: TGTGCCAGCAGTTACTCGGGGCCAGGGGCGGATGAAAAACTGTTTTTT
D gene: NA; V gene: TRBV6-5; J gene: TRBJ1-3; clone size: once; CDR3 protein: CASRITGSSGNTIYF; CDR3 DNA: TGTGCCAGCAGGATCACAGGGAGCTCTGGAAACACCATATATTTT
D gene: NA; V gene: TRBV29-1; J gene: TRBJ1-2; clone size: once; CDR3 protein: CSVEDAGPSNYGYTF; CDR3 DNA: TGCAGCGTTGAAGACGCAGGCCCCTCTAACTATGGCTACACCTTC
D gene: NA; V gene: TRBV3-1/TRBV3-2; J gene: TRBJ1-2; clone size: NA; CDR3 protein: CASSQLQGGRYGYTF; CDR3 DNA: TGTGCCAGCAGCCAATTACAGGGTGGGCGGTATGGCTACACCTTC
D gene: NA; V gene: TRBV15; J gene: TRBJ2-7; clone size: once; CDR3 protein: CATSRGRTVLYEQYF; CDR3 DNA: TGTGCCACCAGCAGAGGACGGACAGTACTCTACGAGCAGTACTTC
D gene: TRBD2; V gene: TRBV12-3/TRBV12-4; J gene: TRBJ2-5; clone size: NA; CDR3 protein: CASTPGGETQYF; CDR3 DNA: TGTGCCAGCACCCCGGGAGGGGAGACCCAGTACTTC
D gene: NA; V gene: TRBV18; J gene: TRBJ2-1; clone size: once; CDR3 protein: CASSEDGSSYNEQFF; CDR3 DNA: TGTGCCAGCTCCGAGGACGGGAGCTCCTACAATGAGCAGTTCTTC
D gene: NA; V gene: TRBV28; J gene: TRBJ1-2; clone size: NA; CDR3 protein: CASSRGVLNYGYTF; CDR3 DNA: TGTGCCAGCAGTCGCGGGGTTCTTAACTATGGCTACACCTTC
D gene: NA; V gene: TRBV6-5; J gene: TRBJ2-2; clone size: NA; CDR3 protein: CASLRDSRTGELFF; CDR3 DNA: TGTGCCAGCCTGCGAGACAGTCGAACCGGGGAGCTGTTTTTT
D gene: TRBD1; V gene: TRBV7-6; J gene: TRBJ1-2; clone size: NA; CDR3 protein: CASSTRPTGAGGYTF; CDR3 DNA: TGTGCCAGCAGCACTAGGCCGACAGGGGCGGGAGGCTACACCTTC
D gene: NA; V gene: TRBV12-1; J gene: TRBJ1-4; clone size: NA; CDR3 protein: CASSACLGKGRVREKLFF; CDR3 DNA: TGTGCCAGCAGCGCTTGTTTAGGTAAGGGGAGGGTAAGGGAAAAACTGTTTTTT
D gene: NA; V gene: TRBV6-6; J gene: TRBJ1-2; clone size: NA; CDR3 protein: CASSYEGPTNYGYTF; CDR3 DNA: TGTGCCAGCAGTTACGAGGGTCCTACTAACTATGGCTACACCTTC
D gene: TRBD2; V gene: TRBV11-2; J gene: TRBJ2-2; clone size: NA; CDR3 protein: CASSDYGRGGTGELFF; CDR3 DNA: TGTGCCAGCAGCGACTACGGGCGGGGGGGAACCGGGGAGCTGTTTTTT
D gene: TRBD2; V gene: TRBV4-1; J gene: TRBJ2-2; clone size: NA; CDR3 protein: CATGRELGDTGELFF; CDR3 DNA: TGCGCCACCGGGAGGGAGTTGGGTGACACCGGGGAGCTGTTTTTT
D gene: TRBD1; V gene: TRBV5-1; J gene: TRBJ2-1; clone size: NA; CDR3 protein: CASSLTGTVYNEQFF; CDR3 DNA: TGCGCCAGCAGCTTAACCGGGACAGTTTACAATGAGCAGTTCTTC
D gene: TRBD1; V gene: TRBV4-3; J gene: TRBJ2-7; clone size: NA; CDR3 protein: CASSQDPGTGPYEQYF; CDR3 DNA: TGCGCCAGCAGCCAAGATCCCGGGACAGGGCCCTACGAGCAGTACTTC
D gene: NA; V gene: TRBV5-1; J gene: TRBJ2-3; clone size: NA; CDR3 protein: CASSLGLKTADTQYF; CDR3 DNA: TGCGCCAGCAGCTTGGGACTGAAGACGGCAGATACGCAGTATTTT
D gene: TRBD2; V gene: TRBV19; J gene: TRBJ2-7; clone size: NA; CDR3 protein: CASKKAGDEQYF; CDR3 DNA: TGTGCCAGTAAAAAAGCGGGAGACGAGCAGTACTTC
D gene: NA; V gene: TRBV28; J gene: TRBJ1-2; clone size: NA; CDR3 protein: CASSPPNLRGYTF; CDR3 DNA: TGTGCCAGCAGTCCCCCGAACCTCAGAGGCTACACCTTC
D gene: NA; V gene: TRBV5-1; J gene: TRBJ2-3; clone size: once; CDR3 protein: CASSLGTSTDTQYF; CDR3 DNA: TGCGCCAGCAGCTTAGGGACTAGCACAGATACGCAGTATTTT
D gene: TRBD1; V gene: TRBV27; J gene: TRBJ1-1; clone size: once; CDR3 protein: CASSSLDPGQMNTEAFF; CDR3 DNA: TGTGCCAGCAGTTCCTTAGATCCGGGACAGATGAACACTGAAGCTTTCTTT
D gene: NA; V gene: TRBV30; J gene: TRBJ1-2; clone size: NA; CDR3 protein: CAWSVSGGRLNGYTF; CDR3 DNA: TGTGCCTGGAGTGTTTCCGGGGGAAGATTGAATGGCTACACCTTC
D gene: NA; V gene: TRBV3-1/TRBV3-2; J gene: TRBJ2-1; clone size: NA; CDR3 protein: CASSLQFGVNEQFF; CDR3 DNA: TGTGCCAGCAGCCTTCAGTTCGGGGTCAATGAGCAGTTCTTC
D gene: TRBD1; V gene: TRBV19; J gene: TRBJ1-2; clone size: NA; CDR3 protein: CASSIPGSTGGGYGYTF; CDR3 DNA: TGTGCCAGTAGTATACCAGGTTCAACAGGGGGTGGTTATGGCTACACCTTC
D gene: TRBD2; V gene: TRBV7-6; J gene: TRBJ2-7; clone size: NA; CDR3 protein: CASSLLAGSPHEQYF; CDR3 DNA: TGTGCCAGCAGCTTACTAGCGGGGAGCCCCCACGAGCAGTACTTC
D gene: TRBD2; V gene: TRBV7-8; J gene: TRBJ2-1; clone size: few; CDR3 protein: CASSPQGLAGLGEQFF; CDR3 DNA: TGTGCCAGCAGCCCACAGGGACTAGCGGGACTGGGTGAGCAGTTCTTC
D gene: TRBD1; V gene: TRBV28; J gene: TRBJ1-1; clone size: few; CDR3 protein: CASSPTGADAFF; CDR3 DNA: TGTGCCAGCAGTCCTACAGGGGCGGACGCTTTCTTT
D gene: TRBD1; V gene: TRBV5-6; J gene: TRBJ2-1; clone size: few; CDR3 protein: CASSLGTGPSYNEQFF; CDR3 DNA: TGTGCCAGCAGCCTCGGGACAGGCCCTTCCTACAATGAGCAGTTCTTC
D gene: NA; V gene: TRBV11-3; J gene: TRBJ1-1; clone size: NA; CDR3 protein: CASSWERNTEAFF; CDR3 DNA: TGTGCCAGCAGCTGGGAGCGCAACACTGAAGCTTTCTTT
D gene: NA; V gene: TRBV30; J gene: TRBJ1-1; clone size: NA; CDR3 protein: CAWSVRRGFTEAFF; CDR3 DNA: TGTGCCTGGAGTGTACGTCGAGGGTTCACTGAAGCTTTCTTT
D gene: NA; V gene: TRBV19; J gene: TRBJ1-5; clone size: NA; CDR3 protein: CASQGWLNQPQHF; CDR3 DNA: TGTGCCAGCCAGGGATGGCTAAATCAGCCCCAGCATTTT
D gene: TRBD1; V gene: TRBV14; J gene: TRBJ1-2; clone size: NA; CDR3 protein: CASGTGTRYTF; CDR3 DNA: TGTGCCAGCGGGACAGGGACGCGCTACACCTTC
D gene: TRBD2; V gene: TRBV25-1; J gene: TRBJ2-1; clone size: NA; CDR3 protein: CASSEFRTSGIYNEQFF; CDR3 DNA: TGTGCCAGCAGTGAATTCCGGACTAGCGGAATATACAATGAGCAGTTCTTC
D gene: TRBD1; V gene: TRBV20-1; J gene: TRBJ1-4; clone size: NA; CDR3 protein: CSASLRQGGEKLFF; CDR3 DNA: TGCAGTGCTAGTTTACGACAGGGCGGAGAAAAACTGTTTTTT
D gene: TRBD1; V gene: TRBV6-2/TRBV6-3; J gene: TRBJ1-5; clone size: NA; CDR3 protein: CASSDHSTGEWSNQPQHF; CDR3 DNA: TGTGCCAGCAGTGATCATTCTACAGGGGAATGGAGCAATCAGCCCCAGCATTTT
D gene: NA; V gene: TRBV27; J gene: TRBJ2-7; clone size: NA; CDR3 protein: CASSLVVGQNYEQYF; CDR3 DNA: TGTGCCAGCAGTTTAGTTGTCGGACAGAACTACGAGCAGTACTTC
D gene: NA; V gene: TRBV15; J gene: TRBJ1-2; clone size: few; CDR3 protein: CATSRGRQGSGYTF; CDR3 DNA: TGTGCCACCAGCAGAGGTAGGCAGGGGTCTGGCTACACCTTC
D gene: TRBD2; V gene: TRBV5-4; J gene: TRBJ2-4; clone size: NA; CDR3 protein: CASSISVVSRTSRNIQYF; CDR3 DNA: TGTGCCAGCAGTATTTCCGTCGTCAGTCGGACTAGCCGGAACATTCAGTACTTC
D gene: TRBD2; V gene: TRBV10-3; J gene: TRBJ2-2; clone size: NA; CDR3 protein: CAAGGGSGRSYTGELFF; CDR3 DNA: TGTGCCGCCGGAGGGGGTAGCGGGAGATCGTACACCGGGGAGCTGTTTTTT
D gene: NA; V gene: TRBV6-5; J gene: TRBJ2-3; clone size: NA; CDR3 protein: CASRVTASTDTQYF; CDR3 DNA: TGTGCCAGCAGAGTGACAGCCTCCACAGATACGCAGTATTTT
D gene: TRBD1; V gene: TRBV27; J gene: TRBJ2-2; clone size: NA; CDR3 protein: CASSLTGTGRVRFTGELFF; CDR3 DNA: TGTGCCAGCAGTTTAACCGGGACAGGGAGGGTGAGGTTCACCGGGGAGCTGTTTTTT
D gene: NA; V gene: TRBV15; J gene: TRBJ1-1; clone size: NA; CDR3 protein: CATSIDGDTEAFF; CDR3 DNA: TGTGCCACCAGCATTGACGGAGACACTGAAGCTTTCTTT
D gene: NA; V gene: TRBV21-1; J gene: TRBJ1-1; clone size: NA; CDR3 protein: CASSPARDRGGMDAEAFF; CDR3 DNA: TGTGCCAGCAGCCCTGCCCGGGACAGGGGCGGGATGGACGCTGAAGCTTTCTTT
D gene: TRBD1; V gene: TRBV7-2; J gene: TRBJ1-1; clone size: NA; CDR3 protein: CASSLQGAEAFF; CDR3 DNA: TGTGCCAGCAGCTTACAGGGGGCTGAAGCTTTCTTT